What follows is one T cell receptor beta chain and its context. The entry originates in a study of blood T cell repertoires in COVID-19. Whole-study context: The United States, Italy and Spain supplied acute and convalescent COVID-19 samples. T cells, B-cell-depleted T cells, or PBMCs provided the cDNA or gDNA that served as material.

Libraries were prepared by immunoSEQ multiplex PCR; TCRdb keeps only in-frame clonotypes and omits some of them. This table has roughly 100,000 clones, more than 80% appearing once. The CDR3 contains 16 residues. The V and J ends lost 3 bases and 5 bases respectively, with 16 bases between them. Per germline, CDR1 MNHEY and CDR2 SMNVEV (reference sequence). V is TRBV27 and J is TRBJ2-2; TRBD2 might be the D (7 bases). Sequenced input: peripheral blood. The receptor's source is a human donor in a cohort sampled during active COVID-19. CDR3 region: CASSFVGGQGTGELFF. CDR3 coding DNA: TGTGCCAGCAGTTTTGTGGGGGGGCAGGGTACCGGGGAGCTGTTTTTT.